Listed below are T cell receptor beta chains from one sample, sequenced in a study of CD8 T cells in ankylosing spondylitis. In TCRdb, the 5' RACE reads were re-called with MiXCR into one record per CDR3 protein. This table has more than 300,000 distinct CDR3 sequences, under 8.5% appearing once. Sequencing was performed on blood, either unsorted or a sorted T cell fraction (not recorded which). These receptor sequences come from a male donor with ankylosing spondylitis. CDR3s include the opening cysteine and the closing phenylalanine or tryptophan.

>TRBV21-1|TRBJ2-1
CASSKARDGKQFF
>TRBV20-1|TRBJ1-2
CSGSPAGSLYGYTF
>TRBV11-2|TRBJ2-1
CASSLSPLAGVPFNEQFF
>TRBV4-3|TRBJ2-7
CASSNRDPAYEQYF
>TRBV28|TRBJ1-4
CASRGVAVWTNEKLFF
>TRBV9|TRBJ2-3
CASSVAGTSGSTDTQYF
>TRBV7-2|TRBJ1-6
CASSLVATAYNSPLHF
>TRBV2|TRBJ2-3
CASKGYRIDKPDTQYF
>TRBV24-1|TRBJ1-1
CATSSLFNTEAFF
>TRBV7-2|TRBJ1-4
CASSSAAGADEKLFF
>TRBV12-3/TRBV12-4|TRBJ1-2
CASRGTVRIGYTF
>TRBV18|TRBJ1-5
CASSPDETQPQHF
>TRBV28|TRBJ2-1
CASSIDRGYNEQFF
>TRBV29-1|TRBJ2-7
CSVNTDNPPYEQYF
>TRBV7-2|TRBJ1-5
CASSRGVTNQPQHF
>TRBV28|TRBJ2-3
CASSPLEREREDTQYF
>TRBV29-1|TRBJ2-3
CSTSRVRGQDGTDTQYF
>TRBV12-3/TRBV12-4|TRBJ1-4
CASNTGLTNEKLFF
>TRBV18|TRBJ2-1
CASSPIEGNEQFF
>TRBV12-3/TRBV12-4|TRBJ2-7
CASSGGGRSYEQYF
>TRBV5-1|TRBJ2-7
CASSLAQIPGEQYF
>TRBV27|TRBJ2-7
CASSLNRLGPPYEQYF
>TRBV20-1|TRBJ1-5
CSARDRRVEQPQHF
>TRBV28|TRBJ2-7
CASGGQGPSYEQYF
>TRBV29-1|TRBJ2-5
CSAEAGTETQYF
>TRBV12-3/TRBV12-4|TRBJ2-2
CASRPSGGDRENTGELFF
>TRBV29-1|TRBJ2-5
CSVGGGTRETQYF
>TRBV5-1|TRBJ2-7
CASSGSGSGRSHEQYF
>TRBV10-3|TRBJ2-1
CAISGAGGGHNEQFF
>TRBV11-2|TRBJ1-5
CASSLRFDRVPGGLQPQHF
>TRBV5-1|TRBJ2-7
CASSLAFTGSYEQYF
>TRBV6-5|TRBJ2-7
CASSYLSASYEQYF
>TRBV4-1|TRBJ1-2
CASSQDTANYGYTF
>TRBV5-5|TRBJ2-5
CASSNRQETQYF
>TRBV5-1|TRBJ2-7
CASGPTGAASYEQYF
>TRBV5-1|TRBJ1-4
CASSLAAESKLFF
>TRBV5-1|TRBJ2-3
CASSLGPATYGDTQYF
>TRBV12-3/TRBV12-4|TRBJ2-7
CASSATGYEQYF
>TRBV5-5|TRBJ2-7
CASSWGTSYEQYF
>TRBV21-1|TRBJ1-1
CASSYPQTGTGFFEAFF
>TRBV29-1|TRBJ2-7
CSVVRSAGRGYEQYF
>TRBV3-1|TRBJ2-1
CASSLLADEQFF
>TRBV20-1|TRBJ2-3
CSASPGGRFTDTQYF
>TRBV7-6|TRBJ2-3
CASSRTSGRMGTDTQYF